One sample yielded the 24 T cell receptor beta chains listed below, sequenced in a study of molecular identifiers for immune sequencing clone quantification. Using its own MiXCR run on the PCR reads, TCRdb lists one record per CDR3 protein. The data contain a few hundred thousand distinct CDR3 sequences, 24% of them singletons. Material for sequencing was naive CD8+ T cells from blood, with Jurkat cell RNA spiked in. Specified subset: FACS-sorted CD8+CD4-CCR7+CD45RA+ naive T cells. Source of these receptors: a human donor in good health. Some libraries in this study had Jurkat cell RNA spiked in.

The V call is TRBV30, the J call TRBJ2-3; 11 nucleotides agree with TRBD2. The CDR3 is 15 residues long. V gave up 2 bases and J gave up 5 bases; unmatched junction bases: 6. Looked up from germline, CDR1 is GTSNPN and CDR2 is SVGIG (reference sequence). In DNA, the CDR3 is TGTGCCTGGAGTTTTAGCGGGAGGGCCGGAGATACGCAGTATTTT. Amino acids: CAWSFSGRAGDTQYF.

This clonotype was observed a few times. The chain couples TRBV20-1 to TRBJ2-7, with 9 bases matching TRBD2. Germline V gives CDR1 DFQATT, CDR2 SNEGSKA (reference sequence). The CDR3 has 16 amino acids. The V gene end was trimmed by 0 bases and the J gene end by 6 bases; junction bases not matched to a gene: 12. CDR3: CSARDLWLAGTAEQYF. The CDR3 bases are TGCAGTGCTAGAGATCTTTGGCTAGCGGGAACAGCCGAGCAGTACTTC.

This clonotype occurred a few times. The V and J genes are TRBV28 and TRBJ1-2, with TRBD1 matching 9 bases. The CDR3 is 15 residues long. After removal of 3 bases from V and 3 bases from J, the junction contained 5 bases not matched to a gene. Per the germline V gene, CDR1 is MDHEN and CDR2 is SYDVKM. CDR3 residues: CASSFTQGADYGYTF. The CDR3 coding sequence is TGTGCCAGCAGTTTCACACAGGGGGCAGACTATGGCTACACCTTC.

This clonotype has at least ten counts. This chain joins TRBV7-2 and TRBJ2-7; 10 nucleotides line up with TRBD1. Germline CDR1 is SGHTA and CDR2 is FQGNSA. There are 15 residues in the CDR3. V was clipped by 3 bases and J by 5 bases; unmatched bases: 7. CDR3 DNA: TGTGCCAGCAGCTTGGGCAGGGGACAGGGGAACGAGCAGTACTTC. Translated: CASSLGRGQGNEQYF. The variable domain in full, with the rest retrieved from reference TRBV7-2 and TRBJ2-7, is GAGVSQSPSNKVTEKGKDVELRCDPISGHTALYWYRQSLGQGLEFLIYFQGNSAPDKSGLPSDRFSAERTGGSVSTLTIQRTQQEDSAVYLCASSLGRGQGNEQYFGPGTRLTVT.

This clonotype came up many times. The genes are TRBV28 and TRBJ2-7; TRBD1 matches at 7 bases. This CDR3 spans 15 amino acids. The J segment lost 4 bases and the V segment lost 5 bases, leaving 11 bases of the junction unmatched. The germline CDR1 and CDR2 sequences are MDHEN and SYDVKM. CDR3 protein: CASSPRQGLVYEQYF. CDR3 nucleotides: TGTGCCAGCAGTCCACGACAGGGCCTAGTGTACGAGCAGTACTTC.

The CDR3 region has the DNA TGTGCCAGCCCTTTTTGGCCGGGACAGTCAACCGGGGAGCTGTTTTTT. Residues: CASPFWPGQSTGELFF. The chain employs TRBV6-4 and TRBJ2-2, with 7 bases identical to TRBD1. The germline gives CDR1 MRHNA, CDR2 SNTAGT. The CDR3 covers 16 residues. V was pared by 8 bases and J by 5 bases, with 14 bases of the junction left unmatched.

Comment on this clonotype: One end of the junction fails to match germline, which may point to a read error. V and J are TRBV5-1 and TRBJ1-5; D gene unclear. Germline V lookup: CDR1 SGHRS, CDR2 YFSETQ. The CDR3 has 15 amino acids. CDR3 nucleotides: TGCGCCAGCAGCTTGGGGGAGTTTAGCAATCAGCCCCGGCATTTT. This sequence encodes CASSLGEFSNQPRHF.

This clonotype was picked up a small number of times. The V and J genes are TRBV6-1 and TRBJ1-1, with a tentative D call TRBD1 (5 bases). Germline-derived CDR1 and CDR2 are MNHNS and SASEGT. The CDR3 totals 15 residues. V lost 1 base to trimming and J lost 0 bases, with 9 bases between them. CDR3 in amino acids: CASSEDGAMNTEAFF. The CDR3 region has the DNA TGTGCCAGCAGTGAAGATGGGGCAATGAACACTGAAGCTTTCTTT.

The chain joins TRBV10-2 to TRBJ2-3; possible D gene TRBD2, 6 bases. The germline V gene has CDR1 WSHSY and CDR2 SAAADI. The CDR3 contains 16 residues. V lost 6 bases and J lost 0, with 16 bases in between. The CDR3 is CASREGTCLSTDTQYF. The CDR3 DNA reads TGCGCCAGCAGAGAAGGGACTTGCCTAAGCACAGATACGCAGTATTTT.

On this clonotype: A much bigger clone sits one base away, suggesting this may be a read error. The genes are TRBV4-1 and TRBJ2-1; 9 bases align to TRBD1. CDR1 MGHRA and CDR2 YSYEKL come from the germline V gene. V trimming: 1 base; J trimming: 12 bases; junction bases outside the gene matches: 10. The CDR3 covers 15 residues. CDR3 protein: CASSQGQGGPMWQFF. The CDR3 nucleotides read TGCGCCAGCAGCCAAGGACAGGGGGGGCCGATGTGGCAGTTCTTC.

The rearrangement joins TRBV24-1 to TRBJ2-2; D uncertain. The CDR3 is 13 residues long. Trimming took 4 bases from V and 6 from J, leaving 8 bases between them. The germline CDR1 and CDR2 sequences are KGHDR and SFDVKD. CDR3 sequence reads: CATSEGFAGELFF. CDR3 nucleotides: TGTGCCACCAGTGAGGGATTCGCCGGGGAGCTGTTTTTT.

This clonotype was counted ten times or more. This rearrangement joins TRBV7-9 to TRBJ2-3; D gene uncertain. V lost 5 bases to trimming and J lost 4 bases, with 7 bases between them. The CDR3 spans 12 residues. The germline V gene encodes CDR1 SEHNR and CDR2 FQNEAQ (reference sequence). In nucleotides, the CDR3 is TGTGCCAGCAGCCTTCAGGCAGATACGCAGTATTTT. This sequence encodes CASSLQADTQYF.

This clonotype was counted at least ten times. The CDR3 spells CASSLGTGPTYEQYF. Written as DNA, the CDR3 is TGCGCCAGCAGCTTGGGCACAGGGCCGACCTACGAGCAGTACTTC. J is TRBJ2-7 and V is TRBV5-1, with D perhaps TRBD1 (6 bases). V was shortened by 0 bases and J by 2 bases, with 12 bases between the two germline ends. Germline loops: CDR1 SGHRS, CDR2 YFSETQ. The CDR3 is 15 amino acids.

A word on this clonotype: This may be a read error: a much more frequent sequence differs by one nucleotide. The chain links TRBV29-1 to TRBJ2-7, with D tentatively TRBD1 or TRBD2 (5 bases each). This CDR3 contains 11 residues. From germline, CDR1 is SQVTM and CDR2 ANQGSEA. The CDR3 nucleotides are TGCAGCGTTGTTACCTTGGGGGAGCAGTCCTTC. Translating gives CSVVTLGEQSF.

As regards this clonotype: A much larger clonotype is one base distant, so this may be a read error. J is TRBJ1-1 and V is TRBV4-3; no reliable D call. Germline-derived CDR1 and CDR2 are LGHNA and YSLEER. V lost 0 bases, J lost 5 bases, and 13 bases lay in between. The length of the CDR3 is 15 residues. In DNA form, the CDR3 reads TGCGCCAGCAGCCAAGAGCCGGGAGTGTTGACTGAAGCTTTCTTT. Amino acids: CASSQEPGVLTEAFF.

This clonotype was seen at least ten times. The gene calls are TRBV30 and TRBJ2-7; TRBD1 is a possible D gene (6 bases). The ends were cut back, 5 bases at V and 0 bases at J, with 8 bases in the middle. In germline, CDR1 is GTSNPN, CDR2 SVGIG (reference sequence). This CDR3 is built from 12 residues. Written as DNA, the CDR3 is TGTGCCTGGGTGGACAGCTCCTACGAGCAGTACTTC. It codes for CAWVDSSYEQYF.

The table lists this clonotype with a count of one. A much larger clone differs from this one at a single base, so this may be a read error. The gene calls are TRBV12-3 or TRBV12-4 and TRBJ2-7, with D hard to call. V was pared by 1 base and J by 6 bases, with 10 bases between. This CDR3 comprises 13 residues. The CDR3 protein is CASSLVPRTEQYF. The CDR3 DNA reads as TGTGCCAGCAGTTTAGTCCCGAGGACCGAGCAGTACTTC.

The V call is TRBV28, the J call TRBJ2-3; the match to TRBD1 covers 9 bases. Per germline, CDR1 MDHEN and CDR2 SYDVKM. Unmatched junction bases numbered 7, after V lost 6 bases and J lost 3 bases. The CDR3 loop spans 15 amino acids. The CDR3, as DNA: TGTGCCAGCAGCGAACAGGGGGCTAAGACAGATACGCAGTATTTT. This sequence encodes CASSEQGAKTDTQYF.

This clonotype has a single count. The CDR3 is CATRESAGASSSYEQYF. The DNA for the CDR3 is TGTGCCACCCGAGAGTCTGCGGGAGCCTCGAGCTCCTACGAGCAGTACTTC. The chain combines TRBV27 with TRBJ2-7; 7 bases are a match to TRBD2. CDR3 size: 17 residues. Trimming took 10 bases from V and 0 from J; bases not matched to a gene: 18. Germline V gene sequence: CDR1 MNHEY, CDR2 SMNVEV (reference sequence).

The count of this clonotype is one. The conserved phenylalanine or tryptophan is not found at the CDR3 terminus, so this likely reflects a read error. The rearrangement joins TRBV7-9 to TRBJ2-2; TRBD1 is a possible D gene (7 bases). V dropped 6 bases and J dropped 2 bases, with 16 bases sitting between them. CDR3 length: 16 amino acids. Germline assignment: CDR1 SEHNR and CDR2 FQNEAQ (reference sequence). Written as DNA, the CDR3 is TGTGCCAGCAGTTTACACAGGGGAGGTAACACCGGGGAGCTGTTTATT. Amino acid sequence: CASSLHRGGNTGELFI.

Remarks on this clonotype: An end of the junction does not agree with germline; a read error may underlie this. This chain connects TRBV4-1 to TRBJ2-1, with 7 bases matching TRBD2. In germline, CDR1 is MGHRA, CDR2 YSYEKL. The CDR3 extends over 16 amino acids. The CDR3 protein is CASRQVPSGVYNEQFF. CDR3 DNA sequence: TGCGCCAGCCGCCAAGTCCCTAGCGGAGTATACAATGAGCAGTTCTTC.

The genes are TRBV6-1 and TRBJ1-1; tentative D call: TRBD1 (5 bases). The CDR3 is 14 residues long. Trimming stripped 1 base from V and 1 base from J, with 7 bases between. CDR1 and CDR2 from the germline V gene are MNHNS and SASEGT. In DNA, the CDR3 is TGTGCCAGCAGTGAAGGGGACGGGAACACTGAAGCTTTCTTT. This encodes CASSEGDGNTEAFF.

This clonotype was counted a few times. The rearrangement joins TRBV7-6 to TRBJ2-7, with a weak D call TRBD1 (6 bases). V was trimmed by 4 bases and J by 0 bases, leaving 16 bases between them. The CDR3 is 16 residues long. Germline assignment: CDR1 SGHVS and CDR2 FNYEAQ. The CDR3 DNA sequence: TGTGCCAGCAGCTCCTACAGGGAAGGGAGCTCCTACGAGCAGTACTTC. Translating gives CASSSYREGSSYEQYF.

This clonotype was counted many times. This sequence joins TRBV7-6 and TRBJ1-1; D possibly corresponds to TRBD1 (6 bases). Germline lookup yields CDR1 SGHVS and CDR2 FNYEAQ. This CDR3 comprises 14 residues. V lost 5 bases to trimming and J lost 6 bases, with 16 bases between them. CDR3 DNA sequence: TGTGCCAGCAGCCCGAGGCGGGGGGGGCCTGAAGCTTTCTTT. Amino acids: CASSPRRGGPEAFF.